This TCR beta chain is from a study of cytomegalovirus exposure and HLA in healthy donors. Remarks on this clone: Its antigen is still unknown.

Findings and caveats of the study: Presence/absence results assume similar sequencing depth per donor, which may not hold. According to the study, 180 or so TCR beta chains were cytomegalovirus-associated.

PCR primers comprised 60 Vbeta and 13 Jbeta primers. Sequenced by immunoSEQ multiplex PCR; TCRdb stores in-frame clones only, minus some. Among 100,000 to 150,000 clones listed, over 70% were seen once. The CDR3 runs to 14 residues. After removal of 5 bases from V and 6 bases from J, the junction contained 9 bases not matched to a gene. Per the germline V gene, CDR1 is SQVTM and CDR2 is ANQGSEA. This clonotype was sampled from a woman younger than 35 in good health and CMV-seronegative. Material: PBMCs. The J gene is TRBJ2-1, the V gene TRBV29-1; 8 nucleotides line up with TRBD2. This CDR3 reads CSVRGGGPLNEQFF. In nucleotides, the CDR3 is TGCAGCGTTCGCGGCGGGGGGCCACTCAATGAGCAGTTCTTC.